The 18 T cell receptor beta chains reported below all come from one sample, sequenced in a study of cytotoxic CD8 clonotypes in ibrutinib-treated CLL. Clones were sequenced by immunoSEQ multiplex PCR, and TCRdb holds only the in-frame ones, with some missing. The sample lists a few hundred thousand clones; about 64% were seen once. The starting material was PBMCs, obtained after 36 months of ibrutinib treatment. Receptor source: a human donor with chronic lymphocytic leukemia.

This clone has a handful of counts. The CDR3 DNA sequence: TGCGCCAGCAGCTTGGTGGCAGACCAAGAGACCCAGTACTTC. Its translation: CASSLVADQETQYF. This chain connects TRBV5-1 to TRBJ2-5; no definite D call. The CDR3 runs 14 residues. Trimming took off 0 bases at V and 0 bases at J, with 6 bases between the two ends. CDR1 and CDR2 (germline): SGHRS, YFSETQ.

V and J are TRBV2 and TRBJ2-2, with D perhaps matching TRBD1 (5 bases). CDR1 and CDR2 from the germline V gene are SNHLY and FYNNEI. The CDR3 runs to 15 residues. Deletions cut 0 bases from V and 4 bases from J, with 9 bases between. Written as DNA, the CDR3 is TGTGCCAGCAGTGAAGCTAGGGGTGGCACCGGGGAGCTGTTTTTT. This sequence encodes CASSEARGGTGELFF.

This chain joins TRBV11-2 and TRBJ2-7; TRBD2 agrees at 8 bases. The ends lost 1 base at V and 1 base at J; junction bases unmatched: 3. Per germline, CDR1 SGHAT and CDR2 FQNNGV. There are 15 residues in the CDR3. CDR3 DNA sequence: TGTGCCAGCAGCTTAGTCAGCGGGAGTTCCTACGAGCAGTACTTC. Translation gives CASSLVSGSSYEQYF.

This rearrangement joins TRBV5-4 to TRBJ1-2, with TRBD1 matching over 7 bases. V lost 0 bases and J lost 8; bases outside the gene matches: 16. Germline values: CDR1 SGHNT, CDR2 YYREEE (reference sequence). The CDR3 contains 17 residues. CDR3 bases: TGTGCCAGCAGCTTGGCGAGGACAGGATCCTTTAGGAGGGGCTACACCTTC. Translation: CASSLARTGSFRRGYTF.

V is TRBV4-2 and J is TRBJ2-7, with 9 bases that match TRBD2. V gave up 5 bases and J gave up 5 bases; unmatched junction bases: 13. The CDR3 is 16 amino acids. Germline lookup yields CDR1 LGHNA and CDR2 YNFKEQ. In nucleotides, the CDR3 is TGTGCCAGCAGCTCCCCTCCCGCGGGGGGGCCGGACGAGCAGTACTTC. This gives the protein CASSSPPAGGPDEQYF.

This chain joins TRBV4-1 and TRBJ2-2, with D tentatively TRBD1 or TRBD2 (5 bases each). This CDR3 contains 15 residues. V dropped 1 base and J dropped 0 bases, with 6 bases sitting between them. The germline V gene encodes CDR1 MGHRA and CDR2 YSYEKL. CDR3 coding DNA: TGCGCCAGCAGCCAAGCGGGGCCGAACACCGGGGAGCTGTTTTTT. Encoded protein: CASSQAGPNTGELFF.

The V gene is TRBV19, the J gene TRBJ2-2, with D unclear. V lost 2 bases to trimming and J lost 0 bases, with 7 bases between them. Germline values: CDR1 LNHDA, CDR2 SQIVND (reference sequence). The CDR3 runs to 15 residues. CDR3 region: CASSIKSTNTGELFF. The CDR3 DNA follows: TGTGCCAGTAGTATAAAATCCACGAACACCGGGGAGCTGTTTTTT.

The chain combines TRBV29-1 with TRBJ2-6, with 9 bases matching TRBD1. V lost 5 bases, J lost 4 bases, and 18 bases stayed unmatched. The germline CDR1 and CDR2 sequences are SQVTM and ANQGSEA. This CDR3 is built from 19 residues. As DNA, the CDR3 is TGCAGCGTTCTGTCCCGGGACAGGGAACCCCTCTCCGGGGCCAACGTCCTGACTTTC. Translation: CSVLSRDREPLSGANVLTF.

This chain uses TRBV18 with TRBJ2-2, with a possible D match to TRBD2 (5 bases). V was pared by 8 bases and J by 1 base, with 17 bases between. The CDR3 is 16 residues long. Germline lookup yields CDR1 KGHSH and CDR2 LQKENI. The DNA of the CDR3 is TGTGCCAGCACCCAAGACGTAGGGAGGAACACCGGGGAGCTGTTTTTT. It specifies CASTQDVGRNTGELFF.

Written as DNA, the CDR3 is TGTGCCAGCAGTTTAAGGCTTTTTCAGCCCCAGCATTTT. This sequence encodes CASSLRLFQPQHF. The chain combines TRBV28 with TRBJ1-5; D call uncertain. Germline assignment: CDR1 MDHEN and CDR2 SYDVKM. CDR3 size: 13 residues. V lost 2 bases and J lost 6, with 8 bases in between.

The V call is TRBV7-3, the J call TRBJ1-1; D is undetermined. Per germline, CDR1 SGHTA and CDR2 FQGTGA. The CDR3 is made up of 13 amino acids. V lost 5 bases and J 5 bases, leaving 12 bases between the germline ends. The DNA of the CDR3 is TGTGCCAGCAGCCTGACCGCGGGTACTGAAGCTTTCTTT. Amino acid sequence: CASSLTAGTEAFF.

This sequence joins TRBV7-2 and TRBJ1-5; a weak D match, TRBD1 (5 bases). Germline CDR1 SGHTA, CDR2 FQGNSA. The CDR3 is 17 residues long. V lost 1 base and J 0 bases, leaving 13 bases between the germline ends. The CDR3 DNA reads as TGTGCCAGCAGCTTAGGACCCCAGGGATATAGCAATCAGCCCCAGCATTTT. This encodes CASSLGPQGYSNQPQHF.

The chain recombines TRBV9 with TRBJ2-7; D is uncertain. Germline CDR1 and CDR2: SGDLS and YYNGEE. This CDR3 has 14 residues. V gave up 0 bases and J gave up 2 bases, with 9 bases separating them. CDR3 DNA sequence: TGTGCCAGCAGCGTAGTTGACGGCGCCTACGAGCAGTACTTC. Translation gives CASSVVDGAYEQYF.

V gene TRBV9 combines with J gene TRBJ2-3; D not certain. V was trimmed by 3 bases and J by 5 bases, leaving 10 bases between them. The germline CDR1 and CDR2 sequences are SGDLS and YYNGEE. This CDR3 comprises 13 residues. The CDR3 nucleotides read TGTGCCAGCAGCGGTCCCATCGTAGATACGCAGTATTTT. It translates to CASSGPIVDTQYF.

The chain employs TRBV29-1 and TRBJ2-3; 8 nucleotides line up with TRBD2. Trimming removed 7 bases from V and 3 bases from J; junction bases left unmatched: 27. Germline V gene data show CDR1 as SQVTM and CDR2 as ANQGSEA. The CDR3 loop spans 20 amino acids. The CDR3 region has the DNA TGCAGCGCCTCACCCTTACCTACCGTCCGTCCGGGACTAGGAACAGATACGCAGTATTTT. As protein: CSASPLPTVRPGLGTDTQYF.

The chain couples TRBV9 to TRBJ2-3, with D unresolved. Germline lookup yields CDR1 SGDLS and CDR2 YYNGEE. The V end was cut by 4 bases, the J end by 8 bases, with 11 bases between. This CDR3 region has 12 residues. CDR3 region: CASSPTLATQYF. The CDR3 DNA reads TGTGCCAGCAGCCCCACTTTAGCTACGCAGTATTTT.

This clone has just one count. The chain combines TRBV7-9 with TRBJ1-3; 10 bases line up with TRBD1. V lost 5 bases, J lost 2 bases, and 6 bases stayed unmatched. The CDR3 has 16 amino acids. Germline V lookup: CDR1 SEHNR, CDR2 FQNEAQ (reference sequence). The CDR3 protein is CASSRRDRGTGNTIYF. For the CDR3, the DNA is TGTGCCAGCAGCCGCCGGGACAGGGGAACTGGAAACACCATATATTTT.

This clone occurred once. The rearrangement uses TRBV7-2 and TRBJ1-5; 8 bases align to TRBD1. The V gene's germline CDR1 is SGHTA and CDR2 FQGNSA. The CDR3 is made up of 15 amino acids. Trimming cost V 5 bases and J 5 bases; bases outside gene matches: 8. The CDR3 here is CASSMTGEFDQPQHF. The CDR3 bases are TGTGCCAGCAGCATGACAGGGGAATTCGATCAGCCCCAGCATTTT.